This entry lists 18 T cell receptor beta chains sequenced from one sample in a study of T cell clusters in autoimmune cytopenias. TRB was amplified by touch-down multiplex PCR, primer pools A and B combined. TCRdb reprocessed the multiplex PCR reads and stores each CDR3 protein as one record, lacking DNA. Here the sample table reports fewer than 700 distinct CDR3 sequences. Each sample's input was roughly 250 ng genomic DNA, some 38,000 genome equivalents. The sample also formed part of further work on T cell repertoires in aging, cancer and after chemotherapy.

Sample: peripheral blood. Receptors originate from a human donor with chronic lymphocytic leukemia.

The CDR3 here is CASSLGYLSTDTQYF. The chain employs TRBV7-3 and TRBJ2-3. Germline loops: CDR1 SGHTA, CDR2 FQGTGA. The CDR3 has 15 residues.

According to its frequency, this clonotype is large. This rearrangement joins TRBV5-5 to TRBJ2-2. The CDR3 runs 12 residues. CDR1 is SGHKS, CDR2 YYEKEE, per germline (reference sequence). This chain's CDR3 is CASGQSSGELFF.

In terms of frequency, this clonotype is medium-sized. This sequence joins TRBV7-2 and TRBJ1-5; TCRdb gives TRBD1 as the D gene, but with no DNA this cannot be confirmed. Germline CDR1 reads SGHTA; CDR2 reads FQGNSA. This CDR3 contains 17 residues. The CDR3 sequence: CASSLGGRGLGNQPQHF.

In terms of frequency, this clonotype is large. This rearrangement joins TRBV19 to TRBJ2-5; TCRdb reports TRBD1, a call that lacks DNA to check it against. The CDR3 totals 15 residues. The germline V gene has CDR1 LNHDA and CDR2 SQIVND (reference sequence). The CDR3 is CASSSRTWYQETQYF. Based on the CDR3 plus reference TRBV19 and TRBJ2-5, the full variable domain is DGGITQSPKYLFRKEGQNVTLSCEQNLNHDAMYWYRQDPGQGLRLIYYSQIVNDFQKGDIAEGYSVSREKKESFPLTVTSAQKNPTAFYLCASSSRTWYQETQYFGPGTRLLVL.

This clonotype is labeled large based on frequency. The chain combines TRBV6-4 with TRBJ2-1; TCRdb calls TRBD2, which cannot be checked without DNA. The germline V gene has CDR1 MRHNA and CDR2 SNTAGT. The CDR3 totals 16 residues. Here the CDR3 reads CASSAGSSGDYNEQFF.

The chain has TRBV20-1 and TRBJ1-5. Germline CDR1 reads DFQATT; CDR2 reads SNEGSKA (reference sequence). The CDR3 spans 17 residues. CDR3: CSASSRDGLWSNQPQHF.

V is TRBV4-2 and J is TRBJ1-4; there is no DNA to check the TCRdb D call of TRBD1. Germline lookup yields CDR1 LGHNA and CDR2 YNFKEQ. CDR3 length: 16 residues. The chain's CDR3 is CASSQQGRSTNEKLFF.

Frequency places this clonotype as large. V usage is TRBV15 and J usage is TRBJ2-3; TCRdb selects TRBD2, and the lack of DNA leaves this call unchecked. The germline CDR1 and CDR2 sequences are LNHNV and YYDKDF (reference sequence). The CDR3 totals 17 residues. The CDR3 reads CATSRDVASGSTDTQYF.

V and J are TRBV19 and TRBJ2-1; TCRdb proposes TRBD2, but this gene call is untestable without DNA. The CDR3 covers 15 residues. Germline assignment: CDR1 LNHDA and CDR2 SQIVND (reference sequence). CDR3 region: CASTLAGGGANEQFF.

This clonotype is deemed medium-sized (0.01 to 0.1%) by its frequency. V and J are TRBV6-6 and TRBJ1-3. CDR3 length equals 15 residues. Germline loops: CDR1 MNHNY, CDR2 SVGAGI (reference sequence). The CDR3 reads CASSYFGEVGNTIYF.

In terms of frequency, this clonotype is large. This chain uses TRBV6-2 or TRBV6-3 with TRBJ1-2. Germline V gene data show CDR1 as MNHEY and CDR2 as SVGEGT. The CDR3 has 15 amino acids. CDR3 sequence reads: CASSPTGPWGNGYTF.

This clonotype shows up as medium-sized by frequency. The chain is built from TRBV9 and TRBJ2-1; TCRdb's D call, TRBD1, is unchecked because there is no DNA. CDR1 and CDR2 (germline): SGDLS, YYNGEE. This CDR3 spans 16 amino acids. CDR3 sequence reads: CASSVGTGENDNEQFF.

The V gene is TRBV13, the J gene TRBJ2-1; TCRdb calls TRBD1, which cannot be checked without DNA. The CDR3 is 14 amino acids. Germline CDR1 and CDR2: PRHDT and FYEKMQ (reference sequence). The chain's CDR3 is CASSRDRGWNEQFF. Supplemented by reference TRBV13 and TRBJ2-1, the full variable domain reads AAGVIQSPRHLIKEKRETATLKCYPIPRHDTVYWYQQGPGQDPQFLISFYEKMQSDKGSIPDRFSAQQFSDYHSELNMSSLELGDSALYFCASSRDRGWNEQFFGPGTRLTVL.

Judged by frequency, this clonotype is medium-sized (0.01 to 0.1%). The gene calls are TRBV5-1 and TRBJ2-5; TCRdb's assignment of TRBD1 cannot be checked, as there is no DNA. Germline lookup yields CDR1 SGHRS and CDR2 YFSETQ. This CDR3 has 14 amino acids. The CDR3 is CASSPGTGVETQYF.

The chain employs TRBV27 and TRBJ2-3; the D gene TCRdb calls, TRBD2, cannot be checked with no DNA. The germline CDR1 and CDR2 sequences are MNHEY and SMNVEV (reference sequence). This CDR3 has 12 amino acids. The CDR3 here is CASRLGVDTQYF.

This clonotype shows up as large by frequency. This sequence joins TRBV20-1 and TRBJ2-3; the D gene TCRdb calls, TRBD2, cannot be checked with no DNA. CDR1 DFQATT and CDR2 SNEGSKA come from the germline V gene (reference sequence). CDR3 length: 17 amino acids. CDR3 loop: CSAPGGSPRTSTDTQYF.

Frequency places this clonotype as medium-sized. The V gene is TRBV6-4, the J gene TRBJ2-7; TCRdb selects TRBD1, and the lack of DNA leaves this call unchecked. Germline V gene data show CDR1 as MRHNA and CDR2 as SNTAGT. The CDR3 runs 11 residues. CDR3 protein: CASTDGGISHF.

This clonotype is deemed medium-sized by its frequency. The chain is built from TRBV4-3 and TRBJ1-6. In germline, CDR1 is LGHNA, CDR2 YSLEER. The CDR3 length is 13 residues. The chain's CDR3 is CASSQELRSPLHF.